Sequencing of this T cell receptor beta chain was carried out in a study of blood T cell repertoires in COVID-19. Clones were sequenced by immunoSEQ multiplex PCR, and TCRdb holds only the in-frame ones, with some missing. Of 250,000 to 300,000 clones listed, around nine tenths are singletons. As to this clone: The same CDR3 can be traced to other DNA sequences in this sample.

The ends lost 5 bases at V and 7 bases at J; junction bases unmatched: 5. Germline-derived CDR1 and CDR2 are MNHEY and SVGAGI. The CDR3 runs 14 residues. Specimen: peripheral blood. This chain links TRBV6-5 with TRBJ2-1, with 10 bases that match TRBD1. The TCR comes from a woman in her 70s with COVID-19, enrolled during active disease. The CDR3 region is CASSPRDRGNEQFF. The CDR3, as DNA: TGTGCCAGCAGTCCGCGGGACAGGGGTAATGAGCAGTTCTTC.